Following are 10 T cell receptor beta chains from one sample sequenced in a study of vaccination and CD4 T cells after COVID-19. Their cognate antigens are unknown. Specified treatment: 10-day PBMC culture with coronavirus spike peptide pools or control peptides (ViraFEST assay). These CD4+ T cells came from an unexposed donor, sampled before the COVID-19 pandemic (2011-2018). Sequence data for DNA of cultured CD4+ T cells were generated by the Oncomine TCR Beta short-read assay. MiXCR, run by TCRdb on the PCR reads, gives a single entry per CDR3 protein. The sample holds a few thousand distinct CDR3 sequences, about 45% seen once. The material sequenced was CD4+ T cells from blood, cultured in vitro. Receptor source: a human donor in good health.

In its sample, this clonotype was seen a few times. The chain links TRBV6-1 to TRBJ2-5, with D possibly being TRBD1 (5 bases). This CDR3 has 13 residues. The ends were cut back, 8 bases at V and 5 bases at J, with 15 bases in the middle. Germline CDR1 reads MNHNS; CDR2 reads SASEGT. DNA for the CDR3: TGTGCCAGCGGTGGGGCTGGATGGGAGACCCAGTACTTC. As protein: CASGGAGWETQYF.

This clonotype was counted only a few times. The CDR3 is CASRNDGVVPGYTF. The DNA of the CDR3 is TGTGCCAGTAGAAATGATGGGGTAGTGCCAGGCTACACCTTC. This chain joins TRBV19 and TRBJ1-2; D unresolved. This CDR3 is built from 14 residues. Germline assignment: CDR1 LNHDA and CDR2 SQIVND (reference sequence). V was cut by 6 bases and J by 8 bases, with 19 bases left in between.

J is TRBJ2-3 and V is TRBV19; D is tentatively TRBD1 or TRBD2 (5 bases each). Germline V gives CDR1 LNHDA, CDR2 SQIVND (reference sequence). V lost 5 bases to trimming and J lost 0 bases, with 12 bases between them. The CDR3 consists of 15 residues. Written as DNA, the CDR3 is TGTGCCAGTAGTCCCGGGACGGTCAGCACAGATACGCAGTATTTT. This gives the protein CASSPGTVSTDTQYF.

The chain uses TRBV6-5 and TRBJ2-7; 8 positions match TRBD1. The CDR3 runs 16 residues. Germline CDR1 MNHEY, CDR2 SVGAGI. J was trimmed by 1 base and V by 2 bases; bases with no gene match: 7. In nucleotides, the CDR3 is TGTGCCAGCAGTTACACCCCCGGGACAGGATCCTACGAGCAGTACTTC. It codes for CASSYTPGTGSYEQYF.

The J gene is TRBJ1-6, the V gene TRBV27; 11 bases match TRBD1. The CDR3 loop spans 23 amino acids. In germline, CDR1 is MNHEY, CDR2 SMNVEV (reference sequence). The V and J ends lost 8 bases and 1 base, in that order; junction bases with no gene match: 25. In nucleotides, the CDR3 is TGTGCCAGCGGGCGTGTGCTATATGGGACAGGGGGTAGTGTTGTGTCCTATAATTCACCCCTCCACTTT. Residues: CASGRVLYGTGGSVVSYNSPLHF.

V and J are TRBV6-1 and TRBJ1-5; no reliable D call. Germline V gives CDR1 MNHNS, CDR2 SASEGT. This CDR3 comprises 13 residues. Trimming stripped 2 bases from V and 7 bases from J, with 9 bases between. The CDR3 is CASSENPRQPQHF. The CDR3 region has the DNA TGTGCCAGCAGTGAAAACCCGCGGCAGCCCCAGCATTTT.

Comments on this clonotype: This CDR3 is missing its conserved last phenylalanine or tryptophan, likely due to a read error. The J gene is TRBJ1-6, the V gene TRBV20-1; no clear D. Trimming took off 1 base at V and 0 bases at J, with 7 bases between the two ends. The CDR3 is made up of 15 amino acids. Germline-derived CDR1 and CDR2 are DFQATT and SNEGSKA (reference sequence). Here the CDR3 reads CSARVGSSYNSPLHS. CDR3 bases: TGCAGTGCTAGAGTAGGAAGCTCCTATAATTCACCCCTCCACTCT.

This clonotype has a handful of counts. The chain carries TRBV6-1 and TRBJ1-1; D gene unclear. This CDR3 is 14 amino acids long. Trimming left V 8 bases short and J 7 bases short, with 20 bases between. Germline-derived CDR1 and CDR2 are MNHNS and SASEGT. In nucleotides, the CDR3 is TGTGCCAGCGGCCAACCCTCCGGACGGAATGAAGCTTTCTTT. Translating it yields CASGQPSGRNEAFF.

The table lists this clonotype with a count of one. This chain joins TRBV11-2 and TRBJ2-1; D is ambiguous. Germline CDR1 and CDR2: SGHAT and FQNNGV. V was cut by 3 bases and J by 0 bases, with 9 bases left in between. This CDR3 comprises 15 residues. The CDR3 is CASSLSRSSYNEQFF. The DNA for the CDR3 is TGTGCCAGCAGCTTGAGTAGGAGCTCCTACAATGAGCAGTTCTTC.

The chain combines TRBV27 with TRBJ1-1; D remains ambiguous. V was trimmed by 2 bases and J by 5 bases, leaving 12 bases between them. The CDR3 runs 14 residues. Germline V gene lookup returns CDR1 MNHEY and CDR2 SMNVEV (reference sequence). CDR3 protein: CASSLGEMGTEAFF. The CDR3 DNA reads as TGTGCCAGCAGTTTAGGGGAGATGGGAACTGAAGCTTTCTTT.